The clone carrying this TCR beta chain has only a few counts. Per the study methods: Reference gene primers were amplified, and this amplification served to estimate nucleated cell counts. Profiling relied on immunoSEQ multiplex PCR, and the TCRdb table lists in-frame clones only, not all of them. V and J calls and clone size come straight from that table; D and trimming were deduced from the DNA. Seen here are 85,000 to 110,000 clones, 85% to 90% observed once, and the top ten hold approximately 3.7%. This CDR3 has 14 residues. V lost 4 bases and J lost 6; bases outside the gene matches: 4. CDR1 is MNHEY, CDR2 SVGAGI, per germline. This record belongs to a study of blood T cell repertoires in COVID-19. Study summary: COVID-19 samples, acute and convalescent, were from the United States, Italy and Spain. PBMCs, B-cell-depleted T cells, or T cells provided the cDNA or gDNA that made up the material.

The J gene is TRBJ2-4, the V gene TRBV6-5; 9 bases line up with TRBD1. The specimen sequenced was peripheral blood. The source is a human donor in a cohort sampled during active COVID-19. The chain's CDR3 is CASSSPGQGNIQYF. DNA for the CDR3: TGTGCCAGCAGTTCCCCGGGACAGGGAAACATTCAGTACTTC.